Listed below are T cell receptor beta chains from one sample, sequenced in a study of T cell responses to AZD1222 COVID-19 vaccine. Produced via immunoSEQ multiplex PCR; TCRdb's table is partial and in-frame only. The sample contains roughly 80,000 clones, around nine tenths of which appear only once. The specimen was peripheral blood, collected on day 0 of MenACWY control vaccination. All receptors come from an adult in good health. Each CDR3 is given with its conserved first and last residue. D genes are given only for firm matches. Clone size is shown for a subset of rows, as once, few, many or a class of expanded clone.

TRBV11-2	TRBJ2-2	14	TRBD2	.	TGTGCCAGCACCTCACTTGGGAGGGACCGGGAGCTGTTTTTT	CASTSLGRDRELFF
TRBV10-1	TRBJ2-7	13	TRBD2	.	TGCGCCAGCAGAGCGACTAGCTCGGGGGAGCAGTACTTC	CASRATSSGEQYF
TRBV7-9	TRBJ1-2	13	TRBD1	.	TGTGCCAGCATGGGGACAGGCGTTTATGGCTACACCTTC	CASMGTGVYGYTF
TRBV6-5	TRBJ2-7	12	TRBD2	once	TGTGCCAGCGGGGGAGGGGTCTACGAGCAGTACTTC	CASGGGVYEQYF
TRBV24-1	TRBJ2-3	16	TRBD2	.	TGTGCCACCAGTGATTTTATGGGGGAGGGGAAGGATACGCAGTATTTT	CATSDFMGEGKDTQYF
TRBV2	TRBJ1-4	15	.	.	TGTGCCAGCAGTGAGGACAGCGCAACTAATGAAAAACTGTTTTTT	CASSEDSATNEKLFF
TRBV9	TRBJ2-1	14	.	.	TGTGCCAGCAGCCCCCGGACTAACCGGGATGAGCAGTTCTTC	CASSPRTNRDEQFF
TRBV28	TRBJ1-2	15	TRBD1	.	TGTGCCAGCAAGTTCTTGGGACAGGGAGTGGGGGGCTACACCTTC	CASKFLGQGVGGYTF
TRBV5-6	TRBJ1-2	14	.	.	TGTGCCAGCAGCTCCTTGGGACCGGTTGGCGGCTACACCTTC	CASSSLGPVGGYTF
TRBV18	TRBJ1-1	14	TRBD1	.	TGTGCCAGCTCGGCCATGACAGGGGACACTGAAGCTTTCTTT	CASSAMTGDTEAFF
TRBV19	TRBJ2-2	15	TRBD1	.	TGTGCCAGTAGTAGCGGACAGGGATGGACCGGGGAGCTGTTTTTT	CASSSGQGWTGELFF
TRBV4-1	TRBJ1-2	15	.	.	TGCGCCAGCAGCCAAGAATGGGGCAGTGGTTATGGCTACACCTTC	CASSQEWGSGYGYTF
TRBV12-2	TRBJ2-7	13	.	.	TGTGCCCACCGGGACAGGGCGTTATACGAGCAGTACTTC	CAHRDRALYEQYF
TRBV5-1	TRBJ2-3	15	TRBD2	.	TGCGCCAGCAGCCCCCGGGGGGTGCGAGCAGATACGCAGTATTTT	CASSPRGVRADTQYF
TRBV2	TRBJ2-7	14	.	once	TGTGCCAGCAGTGATCAGGGGCGGGAGAGGGAGCAGTACTTC	CASSDQGREREQYF
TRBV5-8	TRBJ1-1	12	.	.	TGTGCCAGCACCCTCGTGGTGACTGAAGCTTTCTTT	CASTLVVTEAFF
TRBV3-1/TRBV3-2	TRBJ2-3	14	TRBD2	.	TGTGCCAGCAGCCAAGGTGGCGGGAGAGATACGCAGTATTTT	CASSQGGGRDTQYF
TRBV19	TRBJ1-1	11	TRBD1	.	TGTGCCAGTATTACAGGGGGTGAAGCTTTCTTT	CASITGGEAFF
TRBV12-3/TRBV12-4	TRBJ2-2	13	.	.	TGTGCCAGCAGTTTACTGAGCACCGGGGCGCTGTTTTTT	CASSLLSTGALFF
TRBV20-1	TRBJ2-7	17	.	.	TGCAGTGCTAGTAGGGAGTTTAGGGTCCTCAGCTCCTACGAGCAGTACTTC	CSASREFRVLSSYEQYF
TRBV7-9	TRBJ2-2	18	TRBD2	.	TGTGCCAGCAGCTTGACTAGCGGGAGGACGATGAACACCGGGGAGCTGTTTTTT	CASSLTSGRTMNTGELFF
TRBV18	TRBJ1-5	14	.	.	TGTGCCAGCTCCGCTGGGGGGTTCAATCAGCCCCAGCATTTT	CASSAGGFNQPQHF
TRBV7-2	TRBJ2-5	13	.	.	TGTGCCAGCAGTAGGTCAGCCCAAGAGACCCAGTACTTC	CASSRSAQETQYF
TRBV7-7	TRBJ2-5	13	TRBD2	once	TGTGCCAGCAGCTCAGTAGCGGGGGAGACCCAGTACTTC	CASSSVAGETQYF
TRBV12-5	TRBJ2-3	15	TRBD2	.	TGTGCTAGTGGTTTGCAGCGGGGTAGCACAGATACGCAGTATTTT	CASGLQRGSTDTQYF
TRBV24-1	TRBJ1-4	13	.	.	TGTGCCACCCGGGGGGCGGCTAATGAAAAACTGTTTTTT	CATRGAANEKLFF
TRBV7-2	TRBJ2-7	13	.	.	TGTGCCAGCAGCTTATACGGAGCGGGCGAGCAGTACTTC	CASSLYGAGEQYF
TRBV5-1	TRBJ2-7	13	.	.	TGCGCCAGCAGCTTTGGGGGCGGTTACGAGCAGTACTTC	CASSFGGGYEQYF
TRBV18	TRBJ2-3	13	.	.	TGTGCCAGCTCGCCCCCCAGCACAGATACGCAGTATTTT	CASSPPSTDTQYF
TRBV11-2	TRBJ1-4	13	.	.	TGTGCCAGCAGCTTAGGGTCGGCCGAACGGCTGTTTTTT	CASSLGSAERLFF
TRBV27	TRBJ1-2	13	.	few	TGTGCCAGCAGTTCCGGCACCCGGGGAGGCTACACCTTC	CASSSGTRGGYTF
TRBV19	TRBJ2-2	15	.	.	TGTGCCAGTAGTATCACGGGCAGCTACACCGGGGAGCTGTTTTTT	CASSITGSYTGELFF